This TCR beta chain is drawn from a study of T-cell reconstitution after alpha-beta-depleted transplantation in children. CDR3 length: 12 amino acids. Deletions cut 1 base from V and 8 bases from J, with 11 bases between. Germline CDR1 DFQATT, CDR2 SNEGSKA (reference sequence). Library preparation (for TCRbeta) was performed with unique molecular identifiers. TCRdb re-derived calls from the PCR reads in MiXCR, one entry per CDR3 protein. The sample consists of 250,000 to 300,000 distinct CDR3 sequences, just over 7.5% of them appearing once. Only a few counts were recorded for this clonotype. The antigen is not known. Findings and limits, study-wide: Several patients had high TCRbeta diversity at day 60; it came from surviving recipient T cells and thymic progenitors. Newly produced T cells mostly provided counts and TCRbeta diversity after one year, as hyperexpanded clones declined. Roughly two months post-transplant, alpha-beta T cells reportedly originated from several hundred graft clones that had expanded.

This sequence was found in a female patient between 2 and 10 years old who had a stem cell transplant for Fanconi anemia, so the T cells may come from the graft donor. The specimen comprised peripheral blood, sampled 360 days after TCRalphabeta/CD19-depleted stem cell transplant. The chain links TRBV20-1 to TRBJ1-1; D is possibly TRBD1 (6 bases). CDR3 DNA sequence: TGCAGTGCTAGAGTAGGGCAGGGGGAAGCTTTCTTT. Its protein is CSARVGQGEAFF.